These 5 T cell receptor beta chains originate from one sample sequenced in a study of CD8 T cells in ankylosing spondylitis. MiXCR, run by TCRdb on the 5' RACE reads, gives a single entry per CDR3 protein. This sample yields tens of thousands of distinct CDR3 sequences, of which 27% are seen a single time; around 60% belongs to the top ten. The sequenced sample was blood, either unsorted or a sorted T cell fraction (not recorded which). These receptor sequences come from a male donor with ankylosing spondylitis or in good health (not recorded which).

This sequence joins TRBV7-2 and TRBJ1-2, with D uncertain. CDR3 length: 11 amino acids. V was pared by 8 bases and J by 5 bases, with 9 bases between. Germline values: CDR1 SGHTA, CDR2 FQGNSA. CDR3 sequence (DNA): TGTGCCAGCGGGAATCTGTATGGCTACACCTTC. Translating it yields CASGNLYGYTF.

The chain carries TRBV5-1 and TRBJ2-5, with 11 bases aligning to TRBD1. Germline values: CDR1 SGHRS, CDR2 YFSETQ. J was trimmed by 5 bases and V by 4 bases; bases with no gene match: 10. The CDR3 loop spans 16 amino acids. The CDR3, as DNA: TGCGCCAGCAGCCTCGGACAGGGGGCGCTTCTTGAGACCCAGTACTTC. Amino acids: CASSLGQGALLETQYF.

This chain joins TRBV12-3 or TRBV12-4 and TRBJ1-1, with D perhaps TRBD1 (6 bases). V was shortened by 5 bases and J by 3 bases, with 10 bases between the two germline ends. The CDR3 runs 13 residues. The CDR3 protein is CASSTGRHTEAFF. CDR3 in DNA: TGTGCCAGCAGTACAGGGAGGCACACTGAAGCTTTCTTT.

V and J are TRBV5-1 and TRBJ2-7, with a tentative D call TRBD1 (6 bases). CDR1 SGHRS and CDR2 YFSETQ come from the germline V gene. CDR3 size: 15 residues. V was pared by 0 bases and J by 4 bases, with 14 bases between. For the CDR3, the DNA is TGCGCCAGCAGCTTGGTGGTCAGGGGACGGTACGAGCAGTACGTC. As protein: CASSLVVRGRYEQYV.

This clonotype has more than one count but fewer than ten. This chain joins TRBV20-1 and TRBJ2-1; no definite D call. Germline assignment: CDR1 DFQATT and CDR2 SNEGSKA (reference sequence). This CDR3 has 16 residues. V lost 2 bases and J lost 0, with 14 bases in between. The CDR3 DNA reads as TGCAGTGCTAGATCTTACGAGGTGAGCTCCTACAATGAGCAGTTCTTC. This sequence encodes CSARSYEVSSYNEQFF.